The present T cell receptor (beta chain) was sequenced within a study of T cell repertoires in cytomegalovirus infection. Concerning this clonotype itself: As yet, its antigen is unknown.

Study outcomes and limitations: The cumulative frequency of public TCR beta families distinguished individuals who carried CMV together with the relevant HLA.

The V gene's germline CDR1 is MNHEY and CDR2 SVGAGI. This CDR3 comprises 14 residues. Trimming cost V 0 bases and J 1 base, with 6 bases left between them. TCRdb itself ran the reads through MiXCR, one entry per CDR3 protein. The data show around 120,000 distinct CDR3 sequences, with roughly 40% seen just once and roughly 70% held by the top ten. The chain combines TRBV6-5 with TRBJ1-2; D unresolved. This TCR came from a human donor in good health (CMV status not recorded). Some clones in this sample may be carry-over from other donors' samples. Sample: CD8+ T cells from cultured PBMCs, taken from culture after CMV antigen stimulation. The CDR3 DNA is TGTGCCAGCAGTTACTCGATCGATAACTATGGCTACACCTTC. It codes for CASSYSIDNYGYTF.